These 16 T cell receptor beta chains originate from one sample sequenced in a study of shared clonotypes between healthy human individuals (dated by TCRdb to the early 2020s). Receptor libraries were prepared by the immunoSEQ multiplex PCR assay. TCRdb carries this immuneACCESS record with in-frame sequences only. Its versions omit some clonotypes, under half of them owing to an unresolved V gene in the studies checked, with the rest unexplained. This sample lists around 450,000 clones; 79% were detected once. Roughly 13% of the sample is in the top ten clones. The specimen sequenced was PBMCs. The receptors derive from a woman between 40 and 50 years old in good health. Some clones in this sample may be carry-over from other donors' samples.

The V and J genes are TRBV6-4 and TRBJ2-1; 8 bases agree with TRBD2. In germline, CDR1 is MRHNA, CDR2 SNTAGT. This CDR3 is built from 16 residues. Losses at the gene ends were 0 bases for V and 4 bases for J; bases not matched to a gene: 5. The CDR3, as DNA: TGTGCCAGCAGTGACTCGAAGGCTAGCGGGTACAATGAGCAGTTCTTC. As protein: CASSDSKASGYNEQFF.

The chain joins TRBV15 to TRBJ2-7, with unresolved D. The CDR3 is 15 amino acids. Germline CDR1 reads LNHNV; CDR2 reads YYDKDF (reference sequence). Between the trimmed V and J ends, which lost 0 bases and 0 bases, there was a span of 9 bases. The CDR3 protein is CATSRELRSSYEQYF. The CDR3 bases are TGTGCCACCAGCAGAGAGTTGAGGAGCTCCTACGAGCAGTACTTC.

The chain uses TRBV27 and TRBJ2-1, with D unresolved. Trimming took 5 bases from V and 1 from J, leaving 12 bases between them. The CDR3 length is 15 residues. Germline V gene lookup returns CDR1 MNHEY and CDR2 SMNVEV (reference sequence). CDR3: CASSTTWGSYNEQFF. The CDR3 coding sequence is TGTGCCAGCAGTACCACCTGGGGTTCCTACAATGAGCAGTTCTTC.

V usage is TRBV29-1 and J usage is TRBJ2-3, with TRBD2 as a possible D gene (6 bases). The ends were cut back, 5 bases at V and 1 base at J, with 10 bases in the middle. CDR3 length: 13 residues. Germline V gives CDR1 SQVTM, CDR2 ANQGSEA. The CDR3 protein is CSVRGTGTDTQYF. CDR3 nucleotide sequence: TGCAGCGTTCGCGGGACGGGCACAGATACGCAGTATTTT.

As DNA, the CDR3 is TGTGCCAGCAGCTTTTTCGGGTACAATGAGCAGTTCTTC. Residues: CASSFFGYNEQFF. The rearrangement links TRBV11-2 to TRBJ2-1, with D unresolved. V was trimmed by 3 bases and J by 4 bases, leaving 7 bases between them. The CDR3 loop spans 13 amino acids. The germline V gene encodes CDR1 SGHAT and CDR2 FQNNGV.

Here the CDR3 reads CASSLMASGRYNEQFF. The CDR3 region has the DNA TGTGCCAGCAGCTTAATGGCTAGCGGGCGTTACAATGAGCAGTTCTTC. V is TRBV7-3 and J is TRBJ2-1; the match to TRBD2 covers 8 bases. The V gene end was trimmed by 1 base and the J gene end by 4 bases; junction bases not matched to a gene: 6. This CDR3 has 16 residues. Germline V lookup: CDR1 SGHTA, CDR2 FQGTGA.

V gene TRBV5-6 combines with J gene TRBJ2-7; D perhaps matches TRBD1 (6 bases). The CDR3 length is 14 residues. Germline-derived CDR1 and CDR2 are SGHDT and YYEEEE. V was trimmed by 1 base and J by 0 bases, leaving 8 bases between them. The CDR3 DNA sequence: TGTGCCAGCAGCTTGACAGGGCACTCCTACGAGCAGTACTTC. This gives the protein CASSLTGHSYEQYF.

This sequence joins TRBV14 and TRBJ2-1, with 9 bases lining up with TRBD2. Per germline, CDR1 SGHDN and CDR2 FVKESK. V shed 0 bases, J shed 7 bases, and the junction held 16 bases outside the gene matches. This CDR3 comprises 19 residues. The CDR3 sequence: CASSQDFPGLAATWNEQFF. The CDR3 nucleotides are TGTGCCAGCAGCCAAGATTTCCCGGGACTAGCCGCGACGTGGAATGAGCAGTTCTTC.

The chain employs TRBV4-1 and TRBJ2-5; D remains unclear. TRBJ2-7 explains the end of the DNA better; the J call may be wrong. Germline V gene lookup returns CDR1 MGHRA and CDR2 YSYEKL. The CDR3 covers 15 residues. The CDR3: CASSQKPISTHEQYF. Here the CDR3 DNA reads TGCGCCAGCAGCCAAAAACCCATTTCTACTCACGAGCAGTACTTC.

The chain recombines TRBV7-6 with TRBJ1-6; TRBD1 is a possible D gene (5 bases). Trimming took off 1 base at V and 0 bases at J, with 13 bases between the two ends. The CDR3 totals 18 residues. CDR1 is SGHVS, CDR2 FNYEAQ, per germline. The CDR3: CASSLGGAASSYNSPLHF. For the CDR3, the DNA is TGTGCCAGCAGCTTAGGAGGGGCGGCGAGCTCCTATAATTCACCCCTCCACTTT.

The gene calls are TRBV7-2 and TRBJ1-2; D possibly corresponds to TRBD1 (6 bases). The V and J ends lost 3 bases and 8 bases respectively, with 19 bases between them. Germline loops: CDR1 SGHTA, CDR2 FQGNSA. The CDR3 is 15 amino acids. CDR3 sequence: CASSFVPQGSIGYTF. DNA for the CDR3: TGTGCCAGCAGCTTCGTCCCACAGGGTAGTATAGGCTACACCTTC.

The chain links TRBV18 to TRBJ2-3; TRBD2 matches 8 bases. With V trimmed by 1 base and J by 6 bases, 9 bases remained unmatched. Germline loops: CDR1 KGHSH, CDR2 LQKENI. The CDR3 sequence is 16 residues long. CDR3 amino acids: CASSPQLIAGSDTQYF. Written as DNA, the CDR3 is TGTGCCAGCTCACCACAGTTGATAGCGGGGTCTGATACGCAGTATTTT.

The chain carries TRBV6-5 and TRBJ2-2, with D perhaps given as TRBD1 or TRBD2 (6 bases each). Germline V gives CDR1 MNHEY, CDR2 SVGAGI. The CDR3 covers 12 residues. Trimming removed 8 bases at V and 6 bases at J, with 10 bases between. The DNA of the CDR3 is TGTGCCAGCGGGGGGCGGGCCGGGGAGCTGTTTTTT. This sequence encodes CASGGRAGELFF.

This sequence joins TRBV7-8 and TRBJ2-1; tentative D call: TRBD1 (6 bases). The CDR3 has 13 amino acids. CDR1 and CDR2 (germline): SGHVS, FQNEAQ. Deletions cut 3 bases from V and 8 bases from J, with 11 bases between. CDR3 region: CASSLDSSDEQFF. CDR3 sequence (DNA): TGTGCCAGCAGCTTGGACAGCAGCGATGAGCAGTTCTTC.

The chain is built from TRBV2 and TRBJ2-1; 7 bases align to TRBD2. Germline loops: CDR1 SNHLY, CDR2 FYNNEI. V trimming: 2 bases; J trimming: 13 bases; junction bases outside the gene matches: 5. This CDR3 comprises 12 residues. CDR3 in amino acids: CASSELAGVQFF. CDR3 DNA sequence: TGTGCCAGCAGTGAACTGGCGGGAGTACAGTTCTTC.

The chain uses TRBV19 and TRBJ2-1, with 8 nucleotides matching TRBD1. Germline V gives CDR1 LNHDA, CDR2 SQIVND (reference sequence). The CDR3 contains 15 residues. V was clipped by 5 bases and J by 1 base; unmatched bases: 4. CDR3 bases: TGTGCCAGTAGTCCCGGGACAGGATCCTACAATGAGCAGTTCTTC. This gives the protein CASSPGTGSYNEQFF. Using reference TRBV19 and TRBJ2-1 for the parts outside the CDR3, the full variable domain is DGGITQSPKYLFRKEGQNVTLSCEQNLNHDAMYWYRQDPGQGLRLIYYSQIVNDFQKGDIAEGYSVSREKKESFPLTVTSAQKNPTAFYLCASSPGTGSYNEQFFGPGTRLTVL.